This T cell receptor beta chain was sequenced in a study of technical replicates of blood from several donors. Produced via immunoSEQ multiplex PCR; TCRdb's table is partial and in-frame only. The sample includes about 70,000 clones, approximately 96% seen only once; the top ten take 0.21%. Input material: T cells isolated from PBMCs. The TCR originated in a human donor in good health.

The CDR3 loop is CASSLSARINTIYF. CDR3 DNA: TGTGCCAGCAGTTTATCCGCCAGGATCAACACCATATATTTT. This chain links TRBV28 with TRBJ1-3; D is ambiguous. V was trimmed by 1 base and J by 7 bases, leaving 11 bases between them. This CDR3 is 14 amino acids long. Germline lookup yields CDR1 MDHEN and CDR2 SYDVKM.